This T cell receptor (beta chain) was captured in a study of human T cells and chemical hapten exposure. Study conclusions and caveats: Expanded TCR counts at PT1 were positively correlated with the patch test score. Given that the donors had alopecia, their immune response may differ from that seen in healthy people. TCRs whose frequency exceeded 1 in 1000 remained the same following DPC sensitization.

CDR1 is SGHTA, CDR2 FQGNSA, per germline. V gave up 6 bases and J gave up 3 bases, with 12 bases separating them. The CDR3 loop spans 14 amino acids. This clonotype was seen a few times. Its matching antigen is unknown. Specified time point: patch test 1, 2 weeks after DPC sensitization. Regarding treatment: therapeutic diphenylcyclopropenone sensitization with weekly scalp DPC. TCRdb re-analysed the RACE reads in MiXCR, keeping a single row per CDR3 protein. The sample lists more than 90,000 distinct CDR3 sequences; over 9.5% were seen once. Sequenced here: whole blood, sampled in connection with sensitization to the hapten diphenylcyclopropenone (DPC). The TCR sequence derives from a man between 40 and 49 years old with alopecia areata. Some clones in this sample may be carry-over from other donors' samples. The V and J genes are TRBV7-2 and TRBJ2-1; D is perhaps TRBD2 (6 bases). The chain's CDR3 is CASSPGSDYNEQFF. As DNA, the CDR3 is TGTGCCAGCAGTCCCGGGAGTGACTACAATGAGCAGTTCTTC. Combining the CDR3 with reference TRBV7-2 and TRBJ2-1 gives the whole variable domain GAGVSQSPSNKVTEKGKDVELRCDPISGHTALYWYRQSLGQGLEFLIYFQGNSAPDKSGLPSDRFSAERTGGSVSTLTIQRTQQEDSAVYLCASSPGSDYNEQFFGPGTRLTVL.